This T cell receptor (beta chain) was identified in a study of T cells in women clearing cervical HPV infection. Study summary: HLA type could not be excluded as a confounder. Study outcomes and limitations: A classifier using richness and V gene abundances reached an AUC of about 0.83.

Concerning this clone itself: Its antigen is not identified. The read finishes 3 residues shy of the CDR3 end, and the germline J gene is used to complete it.

The CDR3 sequence is 16 residues long. The germline V gene has CDR1 SGHRS and CDR2 YFSETQ. V was clipped by 0 bases and J by 5 bases; unmatched bases: 4. Data came from immunoSEQ multiplex PCR; TCRdb stores just in-frame clones and leaves some out. This table holds more than 15,000 clones. Dot-blot hybridization genotyped cervical HPV amplified with MY09/MY11 PCR. Sample: blood buffy coat. The clonotype was recovered from a woman aged 18-70 years with a cervical HPV16 infection that either progressed to CIN3+ or cleared (not recorded which). The rearrangement joins TRBV5-1 to TRBJ2-3; 12 nucleotides match TRBD2. The CDR3 protein is CASSLGLAGVGDTQYF. CDR3 bases read: TGCGCCAGCAGCTTGGGACTAGCGGGAGTAGGAGATACG.